A few counts support the clone carrying this T cell receptor beta chain. The data originate from a study of patients and donors after allogeneic stem cell transplantation. TCRdb recomputed calls from the RT-PCR reads with MiXCR, one row per CDR3 protein. The sample gives about 400,000 distinct CDR3 sequences, 16% of which show up once; 7% to 7.5% is in the top ten. The V and J ends lost 4 bases and 9 bases respectively, with 17 bases between them. Germline CDR1 SGHRS, CDR2 YFSETQ. This CDR3 has 13 residues. Material: blood, either unsorted or a sorted T cell fraction (not recorded which). The TCR originated in a human donor who was either an allogeneic HSCT recipient or a stem cell or donor lymphocyte infusion donor (not recorded which). It is not recorded whose cells these are; they may come from a transplant donor. This rearrangement joins TRBV5-1 to TRBJ2-7; D could derive from TRBD1 or TRBD2 (7 bases each). CDR3 in amino acids: CASSTRQGGGQYF. In nucleotides, the CDR3 is TGCGCCAGCAGCACGAGACAGGGAGGGGGGCAGTACTTC.